Shown below are 27 T cell receptor beta chains from a single sample sequenced in a study of beta chain features in type 1 diabetes. These TCRs are of unknown antigen specificity. Study-level points and caveats: A moderate, significant TCRB CDR3 shortening appeared in type 1 diabetes across four CD4+ subsets.

Every bit of the isolated RNA underwent reverse transcription, so sequencing read expressed TCRB transcripts. Profiling relied on immunoSEQ multiplex PCR, and the TCRdb table lists in-frame clones only, not all of them. This sample has nearly 700,000 clones, with roughly an eighth found just once. The sample comprised naive CD4+ T cells from blood. These receptors were taken from a man between 18 and 35 years old with type 1 diabetes.

A few counts support this clone. The CDR3 loop is CASSLVQVQTLHF. The CDR3 coding sequence is TGTGCCAGCAGCTTAGTCCAGGTTCAGACCCTCCACTTT. The genes are TRBV11-2 and TRBJ1-6; no firm D call. Trimming pared 1 base from V and 14 bases from J, leaving 12 bases between. This CDR3 region has 13 residues. CDR1 and CDR2 from the germline V gene are SGHAT and FQNNGV.

This clone was observed a handful of times. The chain recombines TRBV11-2 with TRBJ2-1, with unresolved D. V was clipped by 1 base and J by 0 bases, with 10 bases between them. From germline, CDR1 is SGHAT and CDR2 FQNNGV. The CDR3 is made up of 16 amino acids. The CDR3 nucleotides read TGTGCCAGCAGCTTAGGCCCTAGAAGCTCCTACAATGAGCAGTTCTTC. Its translation: CASSLGPRSSYNEQFF. The variable domain in full, completed from reference TRBV11-2 and TRBJ2-1, reads EAGVAQSPRYKIIEKRQSVAFWCNPISGHATLYWYQQILGQGPKLLIQFQNNGVVDDSQLPKDRFSAERLKGVDSTLKIQPAKLEDSAVYLCASSLGPRSSYNEQFFGPGTRLTVL.

This clone was seen only a few times. The rearrangement links TRBV6-1 to TRBJ2-7, with 7 nucleotides matching TRBD1. The germline CDR1 and CDR2 sequences are MNHNS and SASEGT. The V gene end was trimmed by 3 bases and the J gene end by 3 bases; junction bases not matched to a gene: 5. This CDR3 has 14 amino acids. The CDR3 region has the DNA TGTGCCAGCAGTGAGCAGGGGGAAAGCTACGAGCAGTACTTC. It translates to CASSEQGESYEQYF.

Only a few counts were recorded for this clone. Additional DNA sequences in this sample encode the identical CDR3. V is TRBV14 and J is TRBJ1-1; no clear D. The germline CDR1 and CDR2 sequences are SGHDN and FVKESK. Between the trimmed V and J ends, which lost 4 bases and 0 bases, there was a span of 6 bases. This CDR3 contains 13 residues. The CDR3 nucleotides are TGTGCCAGCAGCCTGGGGTTGAACACTGAAGCTTTCTTT. This sequence encodes CASSLGLNTEAFF.

This clone came up a few times. The V and J genes are TRBV7-8 and TRBJ2-7; no firm D call. The CDR3 runs 13 residues. CDR1 and CDR2 from the germline V gene are SGHVS and FQNEAQ. Deletions cut 5 bases from V and 2 bases from J, with 10 bases between. Here the CDR3 reads CASSVTPAYEQYF. The CDR3, as DNA: TGTGCCAGCAGCGTGACACCAGCCTACGAGCAGTACTTC.

This clone occurred a few times. This chain links TRBV7-2 with TRBJ1-6, with TRBD1 identical over 7 bases. V lost 5 bases to trimming and J lost 13 bases; unmatched junction nucleotides: 11. CDR3 length equals 14 residues. CDR1 is SGHTA and CDR2 is FQGNSA in the germline V gene. The CDR3 DNA reads as TGTGCCAGCAGCCAGGAATGGACAGGAACCCCCCTCCACTTT. Encoded protein: CASSQEWTGTPLHF.

This clone was detected only a few times. The chain couples TRBV7-9 to TRBJ1-2; 9 nucleotides line up with TRBD1. Germline lookup yields CDR1 SEHNR and CDR2 FQNEAQ (reference sequence). CDR3 length: 13 amino acids. In DNA, the CDR3 is TGTCCCACACATATTAGACAGGGGGATGGCTACACCTTC. It yields the protein CPTHIRQGDGYTF.

This clone was seen a few times. This chain joins TRBV6-5 and TRBJ2-3; D may be TRBD1 (5 bases). Trimming removed 7 bases at V and 1 base at J, with 15 bases between. The CDR3 has 15 amino acids. CDR1 is MNHEY and CDR2 is SVGAGI in the germline V gene. This CDR3 is CASNTIQGRTDTQYF. CDR3 nucleotide sequence: TGTGCCAGCAATACAATCCAGGGTCGCACAGATACGCAGTATTTT.

The rearrangement joins TRBV30 to TRBJ2-7, with D perhaps TRBD2 (5 bases). This CDR3 region has 14 residues. Trimming shortened V by 2 bases and J by 5 bases, and 16 bases separated the two germline ends. Germline V lookup: CDR1 GTSNPN, CDR2 SVGIG (reference sequence). The CDR3 sequence is CAWSPGRRFDEQYF. DNA of the CDR3: TGTGCCTGGAGTCCGGGCAGGAGGTTCGACGAGCAGTACTTC.

This sequence joins TRBV5-1 and TRBJ2-7, with D perhaps TRBD2 (5 bases). The CDR3 is 14 amino acids. Trimming took 5 bases from V and 1 from J, leaving 13 bases between them. Germline values: CDR1 SGHRS, CDR2 YFSETQ. The CDR3 DNA is TGCGCCAGCAGGCGGGCAGGCACTTCCTACGAGCAGTACTTC. This encodes CASRRAGTSYEQYF.

This sequence joins TRBV30 and TRBJ2-3; D possibly corresponds to TRBD1 (5 bases). The V end was cut by 4 bases, the J end by 5 bases, with 16 bases between. This CDR3 region has 14 residues. The germline V gene has CDR1 GTSNPN and CDR2 SVGIG (reference sequence). The CDR3, as DNA: TGTGCCTGGATCCCCGACAGCCGAGGAGATACGCAGTATTTT. The encoded protein is CAWIPDSRGDTQYF.

The sample holds a few counts of this clone. The gene calls are TRBV29-1 and TRBJ2-2; TRBD1 aligns across 10 bases. Germline lookup yields CDR1 SQVTM and CDR2 ANQGSEA. The CDR3 extends over 14 amino acids. V shed 4 bases and J 4 bases; nucleotides not matched to a gene: 3. CDR3 sequence reads: CSVGDRGGTGELFF. As DNA, the CDR3 is TGCAGCGTTGGGGACAGGGGTGGCACCGGGGAGCTGTTTTTT.

V gene TRBV2 combines with J gene TRBJ1-2; 7 nucleotides align to TRBD1. The CDR3 extends over 15 amino acids. The junction had 11 bases not matched to a gene; V was cut back by 8 bases and J by 2 bases. Per germline, CDR1 SNHLY and CDR2 FYNNEI. This CDR3 is CASLPPPGGNYGYTF. CDR3 DNA sequence: TGTGCCAGCCTACCCCCCCCAGGGGGAAACTATGGCTACACCTTC.

The chain carries TRBV5-1 and TRBJ2-2, with TRBD2 matching 8 bases. This CDR3 comprises 16 residues. Germline V CDR1 and CDR2: SGHRS, YFSETQ. With V trimmed by 1 base and J by 2 bases, 4 bases remained unmatched. CDR3 DNA: TGCGCCAGCAGCTTGAAACTAGCGGAAAACACCGGGGAGCTGTTTTTT. The encoded protein is CASSLKLAENTGELFF.

The chain uses TRBV9 and TRBJ2-7, with 7 bases fitting TRBD1. The CDR3 is 15 residues long. The germline V gene has CDR1 SGDLS and CDR2 YYNGEE. With V trimmed by 4 bases and J by 5 bases, 12 bases remained unmatched. CDR3 bases: TGTGCCAGCAGCTCGGACAGGACCCTAGTCAACGAGCAGTACTTC. Amino acid sequence: CASSSDRTLVNEQYF. The full variable domain, in which reference TRBV9 and TRBJ2-7 provide the parts outside the CDR3, is DSGVTQTPKHLITATGQRVTLRCSPRSGDLSVYWYQQSLDQGLQFLIQYYNGEERAKGNILERFSAQQFPDLHSELNLSSLELGDSALYFCASSSDRTLVNEQYFGPGTRLTVT.

This clone was counted a few times. The chain has TRBV29-1 and TRBJ2-5; possibly TRBD1 for D (6 bases). The CDR3 contains 13 residues. Between the trimmed V and J ends, which lost 7 bases and 5 bases, there was a span of 17 bases. Germline values: CDR1 SQVTM, CDR2 ANQGSEA. CDR3 coding DNA: TGCAGCGGGTCAGGACAGCCCGTGGAGACCCAGTACTTC. Translating gives CSGSGQPVETQYF.

The rearrangement joins TRBV9 to TRBJ2-7; 9 bases are a match to TRBD2. V lost 4 bases, J lost 3 bases, and 5 bases stayed unmatched. From germline, CDR1 is SGDLS and CDR2 YYNGEE. The length of the CDR3 is 14 residues. This CDR3 reads CASSSTSGDYEQYF. As DNA, the CDR3 is TGTGCCAGCAGCTCGACTAGCGGCGACTACGAGCAGTACTTC.

This clone has a handful of counts. The J gene is TRBJ1-6, the V gene TRBV5-4, with D uncertain. In germline, CDR1 is SGHNT, CDR2 YYREEE (reference sequence). Trimming stripped 3 bases from V and 9 bases from J, with 13 bases between. The CDR3 loop spans 14 amino acids. The CDR3, as DNA: TGTGCCAGCAGCTCTGACTCGACAAGTTCACCCCTCCACTTT. Amino acids: CASSSDSTSSPLHF.

This clone was recorded a few times. This chain uses TRBV5-6 with TRBJ1-5; D may be TRBD1 (5 bases). Germline CDR1 SGHDT, CDR2 YYEEEE. V was trimmed by 3 bases and J by 6 bases, leaving 7 bases between them. The CDR3 length is 12 residues. This CDR3 is CASSSTAQPQHF. CDR3 in DNA: TGTGCCAGCAGCTCGACAGCTCAGCCCCAGCATTTT.

The V call is TRBV5-6, the J call TRBJ2-7; maybe TRBD1 (6 bases). With 3 bases removed from V and 6 bases from J, the gap between germline ends came to 16 bases. Germline CDR1 and CDR2: SGHDT and YYEEEE. This CDR3 has 14 amino acids. Written as DNA, the CDR3 is TGTGCCAGCAGCTCGACAGGCATTGAGGCCGAGCAGTACTTC. Translating it yields CASSSTGIEAEQYF.

This clone showed up just a few times. The chain recombines TRBV5-6 with TRBJ1-1; no clear D. CDR1 SGHDT and CDR2 YYEEEE come from the germline V gene. The length of the CDR3 is 12 residues. The V end was cut by 4 bases, the J end by 8 bases, with 12 bases between. The CDR3 DNA reads TGTGCCAGCAGCCAGTACTCCCTAGAAGCTTTCTTT. It translates to CASSQYSLEAFF. Combining the CDR3 with reference TRBV5-6 and TRBJ1-1 gives the whole variable domain DAGVTQSPTHLIKTRGQQVTLRCSPKSGHDTVSWYQQALGQGPQFIFQYYEEEERQRGNFPDRFSGHQFPNYSSELNVNALLLGDSALYLCASSQYSLEAFFGQGTRLTVV.

This clone has more than one count but fewer than ten. V is TRBV11-2 and J is TRBJ2-2; D unresolved. The CDR3 runs to 16 residues. V was shortened by 1 base and J by 1 base, with 10 bases between the two germline ends. The germline CDR1 and CDR2 sequences are SGHAT and FQNNGV. CDR3 bases: TGTGCCAGCAGCTTAGGGACGGTATTGAACACCGGGGAGCTGTTTTTT. Translation: CASSLGTVLNTGELFF.

This clone came up a few times. J is TRBJ2-5 and V is TRBV6-5; 7 bases fit TRBD1. Germline values: CDR1 MNHEY, CDR2 SVGAGI. Losses at the gene ends were 5 bases for V and 0 bases for J; bases not matched to a gene: 3. This CDR3 is 14 amino acids long. CDR3 in amino acids: CASSRQGDQETQYF. The CDR3 bases are TGTGCCAGCAGTCGACAGGGCGACCAAGAGACCCAGTACTTC.

The rearrangement links TRBV9 to TRBJ1-1, with D unclear. Germline loops: CDR1 SGDLS, CDR2 YYNGEE. This CDR3 has 14 amino acids. The ends were cut back, 2 bases at V and 2 bases at J, with 10 bases in the middle. The CDR3 sequence is CASSVWQDNTEAFF. CDR3 bases: TGTGCCAGCAGCGTCTGGCAGGACAACACTGAAGCTTTCTTT.

This clone has a handful of counts. This rearrangement joins TRBV29-1 to TRBJ1-4, with 8 bases aligning to TRBD1. Germline loops: CDR1 SQVTM, CDR2 ANQGSEA. V lost 6 bases to trimming and J lost 5 bases; unmatched junction nucleotides: 5. The length of the CDR3 is 13 residues. The CDR3 protein is CSVEDRENEKLFF. The CDR3 DNA is TGCAGCGTCGAGGACAGGGAAAATGAAAAACTGTTTTTT.

The table lists this clone with a few counts. V is TRBV28 and J is TRBJ2-1; 12 bases are shared with TRBD1. Germline V gene data show CDR1 as MDHEN and CDR2 as SYDVKM. This CDR3 is 15 amino acids long. Trimming cost V 4 bases and J 8 bases; bases outside gene matches: 6. In DNA form, the CDR3 reads TGTGCCAGCAGTTCGCCGGGACAGGGGGCCGATGAGCAGTTCTTC. The encoded protein is CASSSPGQGADEQFF.

The CDR3 sequence: CASSLGGTGGRETQYF. Written as DNA, the CDR3 is TGTGCCAGCAGCTTGGGCGGGACAGGTGGGCGGGAGACCCAGTACTTC. The chain is built from TRBV5-4 and TRBJ2-5, with 8 nucleotides matching TRBD1. CDR1 is SGHNT, CDR2 YYREEE, per germline (reference sequence). The CDR3 extends over 16 amino acids. With 0 bases clipped from V and 5 bases from J, the junction kept 9 bases outside the gene matches.